The 19 T cell receptor beta chains presented below share a single source sample, sequenced in a study of T cell changes during pregnancy in multiple sclerosis. Method: immunoSEQ multiplex PCR; TCRdb's copy keeps in-frame clones and lacks some. This table holds 60,000 to 85,000 clones, around 90% found once. Sequenced here: peripheral blood, sampled in the first trimester of pregnancy. These TCRs come from a female donor with multiple sclerosis, enrolled in a pregnancy study.

This clone was counted a few times. The CDR3 protein is CAWSASLAGVYEQFF. The CDR3 DNA reads TGTGCCTGGAGTGCTAGTCTAGCGGGGGTCTATGAGCAGTTCTTC. The chain carries TRBV30 and TRBJ2-1; the match to TRBD2 covers 10 bases. V lost 1 base, J lost 8 bases, and 8 bases stayed unmatched. Germline-derived CDR1 and CDR2 are GTSNPN and SVGIG (reference sequence). The length of the CDR3 is 15 residues.

The V and J genes are TRBV19 and TRBJ1-2; D perhaps matches TRBD1 (5 bases). The CDR3 contains 14 residues. Germline loops: CDR1 LNHDA, CDR2 SQIVND (reference sequence). V was trimmed by 5 bases and J by 4 bases, leaving 14 bases between them. The CDR3 region is CASSGGTVVYGYTF. CDR3 coding DNA: TGTGCCAGTAGTGGCGGGACTGTAGTCTATGGCTACACCTTC.

The chain employs TRBV19 and TRBJ2-7; 11 nucleotides agree with TRBD1. The CDR3 totals 16 residues. Germline CDR1 and CDR2: LNHDA and SQIVND (reference sequence). V was clipped by 4 bases and J by 2 bases; unmatched bases: 7. CDR3 amino acids: CASSRRTGGVPYEQYF. The CDR3 DNA is TGTGCCAGTAGTAGAAGGACAGGGGGCGTCCCCTACGAGCAGTACTTC.

A remark on this clone: The germline gene is not matched at one end of the junction; a read error may be the cause. The chain uses TRBV5-8 and TRBJ1-2, with D unclear. There are 13 residues in the CDR3. Germline-derived CDR1 and CDR2 are SGHTS and YDEGEE. Written as DNA, the CDR3 is TGTGCCAGCAGTCTGCTGAATAACTATGGCTACATCTTC. As protein: CASSLLNNYGYIF.

The chain joins TRBV19 to TRBJ1-1; D remains ambiguous. This CDR3 contains 13 residues. V lost 4 bases and J 1 base, leaving 7 bases between the germline ends. In germline, CDR1 is LNHDA, CDR2 SQIVND (reference sequence). The CDR3: CASSTTTNTEAFF. The CDR3 DNA is TGTGCCAGTAGTACCACAACGAACACTGAAGCTTTCTTT.

This chain joins TRBV6-1 and TRBJ1-6; 9 bases match TRBD1. V gave up 1 base and J gave up 3 bases; unmatched junction bases: 4. The CDR3 spans 17 residues. Germline CDR1 MNHNS, CDR2 SASEGT. The CDR3 is CASSEEVTGGYNSPLHF. The CDR3 DNA reads as TGTGCCAGCAGTGAAGAGGTGACAGGGGGCTATAATTCACCCCTCCACTTT.

The chain combines TRBV19 with TRBJ2-7; TRBD1 agrees at 7 bases. The CDR3 length is 16 residues. V was clipped by 5 bases and J by 1 base; unmatched bases: 11. Germline V gene sequence: CDR1 LNHDA, CDR2 SQIVND (reference sequence). The CDR3 sequence is CASSAPFRDSSYEQYF. The CDR3 DNA reads TGTGCCAGTAGTGCGCCGTTCCGGGACAGTTCCTACGAGCAGTACTTC.

There are a few counts of this clone. This chain links TRBV5-1 with TRBJ2-2; D is ambiguous. The V gene lost 4 bases and the J gene lost 4 bases, with 8 bases spanning the gap. Per germline, CDR1 SGHRS and CDR2 YFSETQ. CDR3 length: 13 amino acids. The CDR3 loop reads CASSNPSTGELFF. Here the CDR3 DNA reads TGCGCCAGCAGCAATCCTTCCACCGGGGAGCTGTTTTTT.

The chain uses TRBV2 and TRBJ2-3, with a weak D call TRBD1 (6 bases). The CDR3 runs to 16 residues. Deletions cut 3 bases from V and 3 bases from J, with 16 bases between. The germline CDR1 and CDR2 sequences are SNHLY and FYNNEI. The CDR3, as DNA: TGTGCCAGCAGTGAGTGGGACAAACGCCCAACAGATACGCAGTATTTT. It translates to CASSEWDKRPTDTQYF. Full variable domain (missing parts from reference TRBV2 and TRBJ2-3): EPEVTQTPSHQVTQMGQEVILRCVPISNHLYFYWYRQILGQKVEFLVSFYNNEISEKSEIFDDQFSVERPDGSNFTLKIRSTKLEDSAMYFCASSEWDKRPTDTQYFGPGTRLTVL.

V gene TRBV7-9 combines with J gene TRBJ2-2; D might be TRBD2 (5 bases). The CDR3 runs 16 residues. The germline V gene encodes CDR1 SEHNR and CDR2 FQNEAQ (reference sequence). V gave up 1 base and J gave up 4 bases, with 13 bases separating them. DNA for the CDR3: TGTGCCAGCAGCTTAGTTAACAGCGGAGGCACCGGGGAGCTGTTTTTT. Residues: CASSLVNSGGTGELFF.

The J gene is TRBJ2-3, the V gene TRBV9, with a possible D match to TRBD1 (5 bases). CDR3 length: 13 amino acids. CDR1 is SGDLS and CDR2 is YYNGEE in the germline V gene. Trimming removed 3 bases from V and 2 bases from J, with 7 bases in between. DNA for the CDR3: TGTGCCAGCAGCGAGGGGAACACAGATACGCAGTATTTT. This translates into CASSEGNTDTQYF.

This sequence joins TRBV27 and TRBJ1-2; 8 nucleotides align to TRBD1. CDR1 and CDR2 (germline): MNHEY, SMNVEV (reference sequence). The CDR3 consists of 14 residues. Trimming at V came to 5 bases and at J to 7 bases, leaving 9 bases not matched to a gene. CDR3: CASSLRTGQSGYTF. The CDR3 DNA sequence: TGTGCCAGCAGTCTCCGGACAGGGCAGAGTGGCTACACCTTC.

The J gene is TRBJ1-1, the V gene TRBV19; the D gene is possibly TRBD1 (5 bases). Germline V gene lookup returns CDR1 LNHDA and CDR2 SQIVND (reference sequence). The CDR3 consists of 14 residues. V was shortened by 3 bases and J by 3 bases, with 11 bases between the two germline ends. The CDR3 spells CASSMGLRDTEAFF. The CDR3 nucleotides read TGTGCCAGTAGTATGGGACTACGAGACACTGAAGCTTTCTTT.

This chain connects TRBV5-1 to TRBJ2-5; a possible D gene is TRBD2 (7 bases). Germline assignment: CDR1 SGHRS and CDR2 YFSETQ. The CDR3 spans 13 residues. The V end was cut by 7 bases, the J end by 4 bases, with 14 bases between. CDR3 sequence reads: CASQGRGAETQYF. The DNA for the CDR3 is TGCGCCAGCCAAGGTCGGGGGGCAGAGACCCAGTACTTC.

The chain employs TRBV14 and TRBJ1-6, with D perhaps matching TRBD1 (5 bases). The CDR3 totals 16 residues. The germline gives CDR1 SGHDN, CDR2 FVKESK. The ends were cut back, 1 base at V and 7 bases at J, with 14 bases in the middle. The CDR3 DNA reads as TGTGCCAGCAGCCAAGGGGGACTGAGGTCGAATTCACCCCTCCACTTT. Its protein product is CASSQGGLRSNSPLHF.

This chain links TRBV7-2 with TRBJ2-7; D is unresolved. The CDR3 loop spans 11 amino acids. The ends were cut back, 4 bases at V and 6 bases at J, with 7 bases in the middle. Per germline, CDR1 SGHTA and CDR2 FQGNSA. This CDR3 reads CASSSRGEQYF. In nucleotides, the CDR3 is TGTGCCAGCAGCTCGCGAGGCGAGCAGTACTTC.

The chain combines TRBV7-3 with TRBJ2-7; TRBD2 might be the D (5 bases). The germline V gene has CDR1 SGHTA and CDR2 FQGTGA. The CDR3 is made up of 15 amino acids. V was pared by 5 bases and J by 0 bases, with 14 bases between. CDR3 amino acids: CASSLGTSGSYEQYF. CDR3 coding DNA: TGTGCCAGCAGCCTTGGTACAAGCGGCTCCTACGAGCAGTACTTC.

The rearrangement links TRBV27 to TRBJ2-7; 11 bases match TRBD1. CDR1 and CDR2 (germline): MNHEY, SMNVEV (reference sequence). J gave up 6 bases and V 2 bases, and 6 bases lay outside the gene matches. This CDR3 spans 15 amino acids. CDR3 region: CASSLAGQGGREQYF. CDR3 coding DNA: TGTGCCAGCAGTTTAGCGGGACAGGGGGGACGCGAGCAGTACTTC.

This chain joins TRBV27 and TRBJ2-2; D perhaps matches TRBD2 (6 bases). V lost 6 bases and J lost 3, with 8 bases in between. The CDR3 runs to 13 residues. Looked up from germline, CDR1 is MNHEY and CDR2 is SMNVEV (reference sequence). DNA of the CDR3: TGTGCCAGCAGGGGGGGATACACCGGGGAGCTGTTTTTT. As protein: CASRGGYTGELFF.